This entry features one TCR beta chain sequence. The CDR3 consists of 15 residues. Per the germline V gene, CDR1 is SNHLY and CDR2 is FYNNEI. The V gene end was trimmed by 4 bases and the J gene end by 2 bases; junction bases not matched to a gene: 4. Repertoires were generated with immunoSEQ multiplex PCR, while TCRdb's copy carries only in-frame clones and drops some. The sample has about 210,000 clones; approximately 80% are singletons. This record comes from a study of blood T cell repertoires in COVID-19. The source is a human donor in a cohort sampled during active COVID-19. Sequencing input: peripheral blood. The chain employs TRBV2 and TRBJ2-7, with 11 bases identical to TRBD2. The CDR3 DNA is TGTGCCAGCAGTGGGTCGACTAGCGGGACCTACGAGCAGTACTTC. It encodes CASSGSTSGTYEQYF.